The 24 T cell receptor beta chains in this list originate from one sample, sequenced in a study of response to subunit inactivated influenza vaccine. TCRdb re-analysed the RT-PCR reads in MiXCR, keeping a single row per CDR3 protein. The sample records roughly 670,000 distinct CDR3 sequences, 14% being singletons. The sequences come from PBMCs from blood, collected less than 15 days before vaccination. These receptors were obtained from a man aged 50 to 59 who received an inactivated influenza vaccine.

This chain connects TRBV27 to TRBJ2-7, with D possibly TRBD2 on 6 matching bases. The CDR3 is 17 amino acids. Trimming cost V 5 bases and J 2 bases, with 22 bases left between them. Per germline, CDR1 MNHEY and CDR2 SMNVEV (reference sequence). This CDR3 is CASSPFLSGGVPYEQYF. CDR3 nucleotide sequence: TGTGCCAGCAGTCCTTTTTTAAGCGGAGGGGTTCCCTACGAGCAGTACTTC.

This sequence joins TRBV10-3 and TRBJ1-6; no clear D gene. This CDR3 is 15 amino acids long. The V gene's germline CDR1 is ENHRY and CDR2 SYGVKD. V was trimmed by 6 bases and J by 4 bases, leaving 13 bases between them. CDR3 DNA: TGTGCCATCAGGGAAGCTAACGATTATAATTCACCCCTCCACTTT. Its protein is CAIREANDYNSPLHF.

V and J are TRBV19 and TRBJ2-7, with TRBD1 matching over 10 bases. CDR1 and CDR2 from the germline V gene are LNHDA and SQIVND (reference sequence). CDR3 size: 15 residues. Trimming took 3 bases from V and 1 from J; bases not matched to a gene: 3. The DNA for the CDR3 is TGTGCCAGTAGTATTCGGACAGGGGGGTCCTACGAGCAGTACTTC. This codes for CASSIRTGGSYEQYF.

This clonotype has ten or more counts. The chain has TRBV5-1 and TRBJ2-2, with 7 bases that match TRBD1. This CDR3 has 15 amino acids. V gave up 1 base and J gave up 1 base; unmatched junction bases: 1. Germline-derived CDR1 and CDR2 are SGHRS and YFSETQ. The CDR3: CASSLRTGNTGELFF. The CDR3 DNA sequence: TGCGCCAGCAGCTTGAGGACAGGGAACACCGGGGAGCTGTTTTTT.

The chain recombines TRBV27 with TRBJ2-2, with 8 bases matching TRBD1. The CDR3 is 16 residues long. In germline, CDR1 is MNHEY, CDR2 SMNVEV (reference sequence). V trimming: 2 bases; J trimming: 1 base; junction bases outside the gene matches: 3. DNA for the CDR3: TGTGCCAGCAGTTTACCGGGACAGGTGAACACCGGGGAGCTGTTTTTT. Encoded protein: CASSLPGQVNTGELFF.

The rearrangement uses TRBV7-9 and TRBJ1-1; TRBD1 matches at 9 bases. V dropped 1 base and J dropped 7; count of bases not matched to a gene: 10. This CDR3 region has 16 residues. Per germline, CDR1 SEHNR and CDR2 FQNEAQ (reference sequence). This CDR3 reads CASSLDLTGGAGEAFF. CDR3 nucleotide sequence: TGTGCCAGCAGCTTAGACTTAACAGGGGGCGCCGGTGAAGCTTTCTTT.

The CDR3 here is CASSEAIKGQSSYTF. The CDR3 coding sequence is TGTGCCAGCAGTGAAGCGATAAAGGGACAGAGCAGCTACACCTTC. The rearrangement joins TRBV6-1 to TRBJ1-2; 7 positions agree with TRBD1. Germline lookup yields CDR1 MNHNS and CDR2 SASEGT. The CDR3 totals 15 residues. J gave up 9 bases and V 0 bases, and 10 bases lay outside the gene matches.

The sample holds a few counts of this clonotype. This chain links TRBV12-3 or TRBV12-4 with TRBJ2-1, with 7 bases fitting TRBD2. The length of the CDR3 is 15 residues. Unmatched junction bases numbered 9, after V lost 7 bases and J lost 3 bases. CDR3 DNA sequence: TGTGCCAGCACCTGGGGGACTACCTTCTACAATGAGCAGTTCTTC. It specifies CASTWGTTFYNEQFF.

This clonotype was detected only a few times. DNA for the CDR3: TGTGCCAGCAGCTCGGGGCCGGGACAGATATCAGAGACCCAGTACTTC. It is translated as CASSSGPGQISETQYF. This sequence joins TRBV7-8 and TRBJ2-5, with 7 bases fitting TRBD1. The CDR3 contains 16 residues. In germline, CDR1 is SGHVS, CDR2 FQNEAQ. Germline trimming cut 4 bases from V and 4 bases from J; bases unmatched to any gene: 12.

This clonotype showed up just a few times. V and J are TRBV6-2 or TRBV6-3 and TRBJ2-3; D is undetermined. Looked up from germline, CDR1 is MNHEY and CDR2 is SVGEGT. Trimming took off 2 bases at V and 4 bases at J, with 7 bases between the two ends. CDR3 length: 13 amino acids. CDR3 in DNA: TGTGCCAGCAGTTACGCGGCCCCAGATACGCAGTATTTT. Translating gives CASSYAAPDTQYF.

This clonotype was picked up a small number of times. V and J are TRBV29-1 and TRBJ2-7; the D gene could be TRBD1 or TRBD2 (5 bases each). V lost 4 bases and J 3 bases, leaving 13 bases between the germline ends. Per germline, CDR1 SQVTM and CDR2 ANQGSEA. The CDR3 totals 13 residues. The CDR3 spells CSVVVRAGYEQYF. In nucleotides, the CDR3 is TGCAGCGTTGTTGTCAGGGCGGGCTACGAGCAGTACTTC.

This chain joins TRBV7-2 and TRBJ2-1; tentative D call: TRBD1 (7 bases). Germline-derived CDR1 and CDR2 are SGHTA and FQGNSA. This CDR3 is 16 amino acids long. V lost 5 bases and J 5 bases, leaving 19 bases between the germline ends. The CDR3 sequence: CASSPGGGWGNNEQFF. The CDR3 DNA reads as TGTGCCAGCAGCCCTGGAGGGGGCTGGGGCAACAATGAGCAGTTCTTC.

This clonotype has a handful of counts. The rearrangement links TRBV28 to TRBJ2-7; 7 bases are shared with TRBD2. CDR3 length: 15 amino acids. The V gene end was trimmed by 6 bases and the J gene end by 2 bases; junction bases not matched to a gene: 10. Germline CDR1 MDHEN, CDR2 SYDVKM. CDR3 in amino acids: CASSVGGRPTYEQYF. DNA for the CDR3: TGTGCCAGCAGCGTCGGCGGGAGACCAACCTACGAGCAGTACTTC.

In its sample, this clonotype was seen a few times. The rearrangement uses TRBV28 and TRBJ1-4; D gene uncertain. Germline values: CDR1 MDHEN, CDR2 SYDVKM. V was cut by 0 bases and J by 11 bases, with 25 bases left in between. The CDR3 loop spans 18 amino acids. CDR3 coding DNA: TGTGCCAGCAGTTTATGGACCCAGCCTCTCACACCAAAAGGGAAACTGTTTTTT. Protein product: CASSLWTQPLTPKGKLFF.

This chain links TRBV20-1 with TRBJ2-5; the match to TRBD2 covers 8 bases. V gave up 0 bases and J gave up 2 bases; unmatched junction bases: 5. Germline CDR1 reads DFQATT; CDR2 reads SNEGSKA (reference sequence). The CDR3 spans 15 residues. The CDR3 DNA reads TGCAGTGCTAGAGATGCCCTAGCGGGTCAAGAGACCCAGTACTTC. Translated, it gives CSARDALAGQETQYF.

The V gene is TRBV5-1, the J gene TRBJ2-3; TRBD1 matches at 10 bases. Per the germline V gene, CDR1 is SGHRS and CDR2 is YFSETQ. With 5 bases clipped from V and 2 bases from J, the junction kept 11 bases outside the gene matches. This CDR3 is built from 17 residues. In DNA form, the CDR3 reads TGCGCCAGCAGGCCGCCCCCGGGACAGGGGTACACAGATACGCAGTATTTT. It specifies CASRPPPGQGYTDTQYF.

The CDR3 here is CASSLLPGTAYNEQFF. CDR3 nucleotides: TGTGCCAGCAGTTTACTCCCCGGGACAGCGTACAATGAGCAGTTCTTC. The chain employs TRBV12-3 or TRBV12-4 and TRBJ2-1; 7 bases line up with TRBD1. Trimming at V came to 2 bases and at J to 4 bases, leaving 8 bases not matched to a gene. The CDR3 consists of 16 residues.

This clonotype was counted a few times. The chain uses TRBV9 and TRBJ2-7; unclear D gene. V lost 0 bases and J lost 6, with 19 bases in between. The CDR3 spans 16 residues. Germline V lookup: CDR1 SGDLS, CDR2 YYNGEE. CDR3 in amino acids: CASSVGFGLGSAEQYF. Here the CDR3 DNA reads TGTGCCAGCAGCGTAGGTTTCGGGCTCGGATCCGCCGAGCAGTACTTC.

The CDR3 protein is CASSYSGQGNTEAFF. The CDR3 DNA sequence: TGTGCCAGCAGTTACTCAGGACAGGGGAACACTGAAGCTTTCTTT. The gene calls are TRBV6-2 or TRBV6-3 and TRBJ1-1; 8 bases are a match to TRBD1. This CDR3 is 15 amino acids long. The J segment lost 1 base and the V segment lost 0 bases, leaving 1 base of the junction unmatched. Per the germline V gene, CDR1 is MNHEY and CDR2 is SVGEGT.

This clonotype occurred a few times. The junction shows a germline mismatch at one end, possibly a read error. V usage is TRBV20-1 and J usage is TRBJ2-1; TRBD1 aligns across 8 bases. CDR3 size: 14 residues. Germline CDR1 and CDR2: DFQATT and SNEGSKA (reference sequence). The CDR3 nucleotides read TGCAGTGCGAGAGGAGACAGGGGTGTCGATGAGCAGTTCTTC. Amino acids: CSARGDRGVDEQFF.

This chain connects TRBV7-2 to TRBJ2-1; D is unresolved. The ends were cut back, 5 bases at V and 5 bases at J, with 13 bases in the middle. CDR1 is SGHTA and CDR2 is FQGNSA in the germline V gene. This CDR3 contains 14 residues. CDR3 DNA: TGTGCCAGCAGCCCCTCCCTAGGCCACAATGAGCAGTTCTTC. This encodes CASSPSLGHNEQFF.

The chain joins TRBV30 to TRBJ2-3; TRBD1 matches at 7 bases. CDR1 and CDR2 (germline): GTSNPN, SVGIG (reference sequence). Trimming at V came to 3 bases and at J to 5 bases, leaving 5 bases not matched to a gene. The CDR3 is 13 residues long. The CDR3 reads CAWSRYRGDTQYF. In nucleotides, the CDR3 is TGTGCCTGGAGCCGGTACAGGGGAGATACGCAGTATTTT.

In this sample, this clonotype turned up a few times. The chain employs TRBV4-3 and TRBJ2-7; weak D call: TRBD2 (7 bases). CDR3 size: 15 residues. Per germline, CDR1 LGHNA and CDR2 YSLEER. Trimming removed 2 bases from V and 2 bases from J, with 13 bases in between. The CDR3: CASSQKGGGTYEQYF. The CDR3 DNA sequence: TGCGCCAGCAGCCAAAAGGGGGGGGGGACCTACGAGCAGTACTTC.

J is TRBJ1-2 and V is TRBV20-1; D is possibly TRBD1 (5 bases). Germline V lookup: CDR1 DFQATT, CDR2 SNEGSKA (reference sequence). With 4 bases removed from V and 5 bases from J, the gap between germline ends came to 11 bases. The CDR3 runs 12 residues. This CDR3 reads CSAKHSGYGYTF. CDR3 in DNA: TGCAGTGCTAAGCACTCAGGGTATGGCTACACCTTC.